One T cell receptor (beta chain) is described in this entry. Its antigen is unidentified. The sample is drawn from a study of siplizumab effects on memory and regulatory T cells. The junction had 5 bases not matched to a gene; V was cut back by 7 bases and J by 0 bases. CDR1 LNHNV and CDR2 YYDKDF come from the germline V gene (reference sequence). This CDR3 has 15 residues. Using immunoSEQ multiplex PCR, the repertoire was profiled, and TCRdb retains in-frame clones only, with some absent. This table has over 95,000 clones, approximately 92% appearing once. Points from the study as a whole: A significant reduction in alloreactive sequences traceable to unstimulated CD4+ memory cells was produced by siplizumab. The suppressive capacity of proliferating Tregs from siplizumab cultures remained unconfirmed. In controls, about 28% of mappable alloreactive CD4+ clones were Treg-derived on average, versus just under 70% with siplizumab.

This chain joins TRBV15 and TRBJ2-4, with 8 bases aligning to TRBD1. The sample taken for sequencing was non-Treg CD4+ T cells sorted from blood. This TCR was recovered from a human donor in good health. The CDR3 coding sequence is TGTGCCACCATCGAGGACAGGGTAGCCAAAAACATTCAGTACTTC. Translating gives CATIEDRVAKNIQYF. The full variable domain, completed using reference TRBV15 and TRBJ2-4, is DAMVIQNPRYQVTQFGKPVTLSCSQTLNHNVMYWYQQKSSQAPKLLFHYYDKDFNNEADTPDNFQSRRPNTSFCFLDIRSPGLGDTAMYLCATIEDRVAKNIQYFGAGTRLSVL.